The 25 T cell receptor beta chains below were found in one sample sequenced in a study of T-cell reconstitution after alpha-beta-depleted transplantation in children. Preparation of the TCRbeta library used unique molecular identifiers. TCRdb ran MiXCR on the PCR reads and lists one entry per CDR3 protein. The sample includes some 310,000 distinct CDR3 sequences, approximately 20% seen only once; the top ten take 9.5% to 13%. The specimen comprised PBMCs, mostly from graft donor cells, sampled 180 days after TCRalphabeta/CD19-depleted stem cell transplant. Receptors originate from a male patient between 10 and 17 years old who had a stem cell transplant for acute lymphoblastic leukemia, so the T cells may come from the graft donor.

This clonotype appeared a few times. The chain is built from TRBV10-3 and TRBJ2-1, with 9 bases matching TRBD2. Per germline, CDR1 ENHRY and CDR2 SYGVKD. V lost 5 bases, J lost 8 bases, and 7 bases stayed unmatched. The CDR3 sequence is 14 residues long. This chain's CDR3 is CAISSVAGAYEQFF. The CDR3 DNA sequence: TGTGCCATCAGTTCGGTAGCGGGAGCGTATGAGCAGTTCTTC.

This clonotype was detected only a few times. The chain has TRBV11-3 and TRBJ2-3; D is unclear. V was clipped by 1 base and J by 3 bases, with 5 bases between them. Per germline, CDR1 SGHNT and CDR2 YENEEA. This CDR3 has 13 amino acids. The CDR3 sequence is CASSLGMTDTQYF. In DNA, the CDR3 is TGTGCCAGCAGCTTAGGGATGACAGATACGCAGTATTTT.

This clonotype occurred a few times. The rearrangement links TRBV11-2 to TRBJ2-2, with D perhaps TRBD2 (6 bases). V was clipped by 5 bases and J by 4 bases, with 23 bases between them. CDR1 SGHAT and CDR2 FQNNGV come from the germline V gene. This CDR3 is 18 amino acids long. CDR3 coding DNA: TGTGCCAGCAGCCTAGTAGGGTCGGGAGTGGGGAGCACCGGGGAGCTGTTTTTT. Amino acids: CASSLVGSGVGSTGELFF.

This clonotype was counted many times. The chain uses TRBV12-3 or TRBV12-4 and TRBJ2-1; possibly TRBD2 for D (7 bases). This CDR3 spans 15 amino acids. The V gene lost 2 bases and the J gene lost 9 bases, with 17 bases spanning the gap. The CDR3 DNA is TGTGCCAGCAGTTTAACAGGGAGGGCCTTGGTTGAGCAGTTCTTC. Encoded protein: CASSLTGRALVEQFF.

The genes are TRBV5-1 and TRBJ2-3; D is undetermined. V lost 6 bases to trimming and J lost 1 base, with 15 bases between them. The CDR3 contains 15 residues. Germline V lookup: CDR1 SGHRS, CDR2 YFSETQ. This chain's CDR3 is CASKGRVNGTDTQYF. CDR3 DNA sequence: TGCGCCAGCAAAGGGCGAGTGAACGGCACAGATACGCAGTATTTT.

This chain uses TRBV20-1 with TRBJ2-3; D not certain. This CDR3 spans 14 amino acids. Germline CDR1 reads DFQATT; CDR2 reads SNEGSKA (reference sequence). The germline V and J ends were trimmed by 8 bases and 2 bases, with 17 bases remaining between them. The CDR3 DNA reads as TGCAGTTATTTTAGGGCTACGCTCACAGATACGCAGTATTTT. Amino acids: CSYFRATLTDTQYF.

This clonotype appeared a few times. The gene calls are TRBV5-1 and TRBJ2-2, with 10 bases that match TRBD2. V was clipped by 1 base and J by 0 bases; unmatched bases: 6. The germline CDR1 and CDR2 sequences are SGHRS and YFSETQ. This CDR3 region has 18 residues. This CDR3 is CASSLPRTSGSNTGELFF. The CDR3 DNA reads TGCGCCAGCAGCTTGCCAAGGACTAGCGGATCGAACACCGGGGAGCTGTTTTTT. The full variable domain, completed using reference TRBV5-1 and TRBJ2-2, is KAGVTQTPRYLIKTRGQQVTLSCSPISGHRSVSWYQQTPGQGLQFLFEYFSETQRNKGNFPGRFSGRQFSNSRSEMNVSTLELGDSALYLCASSLPRTSGSNTGELFFGEGSRLTVL.

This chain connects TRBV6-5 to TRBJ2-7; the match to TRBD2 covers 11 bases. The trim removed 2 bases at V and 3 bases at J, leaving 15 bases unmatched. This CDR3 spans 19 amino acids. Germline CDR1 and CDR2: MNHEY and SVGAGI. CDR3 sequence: CASSYPRLAGKVVYYEQYF. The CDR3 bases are TGTGCCAGCAGTTACCCCCGACTAGCGGGAAAAGTGGTTTACTACGAGCAGTACTTC.

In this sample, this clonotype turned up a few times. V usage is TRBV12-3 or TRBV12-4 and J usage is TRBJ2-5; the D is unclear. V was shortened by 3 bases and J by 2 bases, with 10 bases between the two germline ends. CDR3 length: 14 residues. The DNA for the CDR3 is TGTGCCAGCAGTTTGATGGGATATCAAGAGACCCAGTACTTC. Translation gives CASSLMGYQETQYF.

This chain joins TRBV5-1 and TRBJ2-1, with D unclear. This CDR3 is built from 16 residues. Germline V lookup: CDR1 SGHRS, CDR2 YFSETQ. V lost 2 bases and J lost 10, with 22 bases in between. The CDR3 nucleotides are TGCGCCAGCAGCTTATGGGATCTCCGGTCTGGCCCAGAGCAGTTCTTC. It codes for CASSLWDLRSGPEQFF.

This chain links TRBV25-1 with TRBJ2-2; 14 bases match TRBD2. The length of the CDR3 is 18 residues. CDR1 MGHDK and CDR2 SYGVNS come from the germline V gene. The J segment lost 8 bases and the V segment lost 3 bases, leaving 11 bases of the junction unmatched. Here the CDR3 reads CASSDGTSGRLRRGELFF. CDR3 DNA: TGTGCCAGCAGTGACGGGACTAGCGGGAGACTGAGGCGAGGGGAGCTGTTTTTT. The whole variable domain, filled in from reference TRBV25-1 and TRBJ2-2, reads EADIYQTPRYLVIGTGKKITLECSQTMGHDKMYWYQQDPGMELHLIHYSYGVNSTEKGDLSSESTVSRIRTEHFPLTLESARPSHTSQYLCASSDGTSGRLRRGELFFGEGSRLTVL.

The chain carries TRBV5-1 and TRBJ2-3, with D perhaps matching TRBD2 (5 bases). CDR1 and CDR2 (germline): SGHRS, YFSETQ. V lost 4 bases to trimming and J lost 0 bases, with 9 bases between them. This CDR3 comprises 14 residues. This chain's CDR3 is CASSLWTSTDTQYF. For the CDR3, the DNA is TGCGCCAGCAGCCTTTGGACTAGCACAGATACGCAGTATTTT.

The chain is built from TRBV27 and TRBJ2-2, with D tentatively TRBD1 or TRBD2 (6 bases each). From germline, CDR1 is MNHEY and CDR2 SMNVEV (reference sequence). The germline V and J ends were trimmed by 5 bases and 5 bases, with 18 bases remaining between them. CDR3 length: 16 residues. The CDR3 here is CASSTRDSGTTGELFF. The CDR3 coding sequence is TGTGCCAGCAGTACCCGGGACTCCGGGACAACCGGGGAGCTGTTTTTT.

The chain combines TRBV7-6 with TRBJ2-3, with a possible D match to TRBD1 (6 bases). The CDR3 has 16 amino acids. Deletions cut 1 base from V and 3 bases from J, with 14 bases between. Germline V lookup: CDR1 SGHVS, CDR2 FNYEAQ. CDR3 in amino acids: CASSLDWGLVTDTQYF. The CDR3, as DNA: TGTGCCAGCAGCTTAGATTGGGGGCTGGTGACAGATACGCAGTATTTT.

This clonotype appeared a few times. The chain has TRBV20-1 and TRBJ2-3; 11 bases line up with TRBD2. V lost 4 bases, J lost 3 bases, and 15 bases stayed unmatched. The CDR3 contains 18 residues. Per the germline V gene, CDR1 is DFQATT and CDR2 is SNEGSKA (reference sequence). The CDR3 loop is CSATPSGRLPWGTDTQYF. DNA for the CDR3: TGCAGTGCTACCCCTAGCGGGAGGCTGCCCTGGGGAACAGATACGCAGTATTTT.

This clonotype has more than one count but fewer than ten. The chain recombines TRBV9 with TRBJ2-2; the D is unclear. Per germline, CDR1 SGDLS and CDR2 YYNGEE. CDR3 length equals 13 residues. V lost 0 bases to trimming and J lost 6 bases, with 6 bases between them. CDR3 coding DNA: TGTGCCAGCAGCGTAGGGGTACCCGGGGAGCTGTTTTTT. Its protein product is CASSVGVPGELFF.

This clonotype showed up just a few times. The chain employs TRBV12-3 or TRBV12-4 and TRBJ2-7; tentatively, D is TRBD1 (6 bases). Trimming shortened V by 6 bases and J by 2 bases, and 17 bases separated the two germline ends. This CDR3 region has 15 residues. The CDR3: CASSPARGKAYEQYF. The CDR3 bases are TGTGCCAGCAGCCCGGCCAGGGGAAAAGCCTACGAGCAGTACTTC.

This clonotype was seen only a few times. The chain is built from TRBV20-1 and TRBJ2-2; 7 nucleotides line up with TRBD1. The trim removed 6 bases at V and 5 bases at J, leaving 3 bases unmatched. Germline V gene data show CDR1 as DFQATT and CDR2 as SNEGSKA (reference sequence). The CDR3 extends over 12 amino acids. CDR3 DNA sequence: TGCAGTGCGCCCAGGGGGACCGGGGAGCTGTTTTTT. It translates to CSAPRGTGELFF.

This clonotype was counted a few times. The CDR3 here is CASSAPTWAGELFF. Here the CDR3 DNA reads TGTGCCAGTTCGGCACCCACCTGGGCCGGGGAGCTGTTTTTT. J is TRBJ2-2 and V is TRBV7-9; D is unclear. The germline V gene has CDR1 SEHNR and CDR2 FQNEAQ (reference sequence). The CDR3 is 14 amino acids. V was pared by 9 bases and J by 6 bases, with 17 bases between. Variable domain in full (rest from reference TRBV7-9 and TRBJ2-2): DTGVSQNPRHKITKRGQNVTFRCDPISEHNRLYWYRQTLGQGPEFLTYFQNEAQLEKSRLLSDRFSAERPKGSFSTLEIQRTEQGDSAMYLCASSAPTWAGELFFGEGSRLTVL.

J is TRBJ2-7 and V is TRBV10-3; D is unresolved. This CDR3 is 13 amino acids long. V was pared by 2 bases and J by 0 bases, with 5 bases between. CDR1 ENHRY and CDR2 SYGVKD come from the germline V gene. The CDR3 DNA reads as TGTGCCATCAGTGAGGGTAACTCCTACGAGCAGTACTTC. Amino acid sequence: CAISEGNSYEQYF.

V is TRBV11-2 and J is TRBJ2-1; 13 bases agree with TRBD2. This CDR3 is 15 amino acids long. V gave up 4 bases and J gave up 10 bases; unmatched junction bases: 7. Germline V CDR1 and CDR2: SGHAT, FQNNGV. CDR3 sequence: CASSSRTSGRREQFF. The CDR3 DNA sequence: TGTGCCAGCAGCTCGAGGACTAGCGGGAGACGGGAGCAGTTCTTC.

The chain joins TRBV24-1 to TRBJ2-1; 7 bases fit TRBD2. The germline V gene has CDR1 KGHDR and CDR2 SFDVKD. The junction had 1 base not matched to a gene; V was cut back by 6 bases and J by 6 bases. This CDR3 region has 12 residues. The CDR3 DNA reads TGTGCCACCAGTTGGGGGGGCAATGAGCAGTTCTTC. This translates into CATSWGGNEQFF.

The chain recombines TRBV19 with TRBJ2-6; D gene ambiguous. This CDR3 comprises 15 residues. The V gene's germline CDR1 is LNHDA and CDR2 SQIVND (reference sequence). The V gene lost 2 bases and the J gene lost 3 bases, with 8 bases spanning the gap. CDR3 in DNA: TGTGCCAGTAGTATAAATTGGATTGGGGCCAACGTCCTGACTTTC. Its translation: CASSINWIGANVLTF.

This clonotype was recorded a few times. As DNA, the CDR3 is TGCGCCAGCAGCTTGCGACCCGCCGGGATAGAATCCTACGAGCAGTACTTC. It codes for CASSLRPAGIESYEQYF. The V gene is TRBV5-1, the J gene TRBJ2-7, with D tentatively TRBD2 (5 bases). The V gene lost 1 base and the J gene lost 1 base, with 18 bases spanning the gap. The CDR3 is made up of 17 amino acids. Germline V CDR1 and CDR2: SGHRS, YFSETQ.

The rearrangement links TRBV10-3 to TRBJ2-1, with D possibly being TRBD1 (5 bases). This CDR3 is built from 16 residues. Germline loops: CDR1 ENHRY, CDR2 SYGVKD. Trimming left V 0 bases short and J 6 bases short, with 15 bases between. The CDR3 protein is CAISESGLKGRNEQFF. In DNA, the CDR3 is TGTGCCATCAGTGAGTCGGGGCTGAAGGGGCGCAATGAGCAGTTCTTC.